The 6 T cell receptor beta chains listed next were all sequenced from one sample in a study of blood T cells in healthy people across ages (dated by TCRdb to about 2015). The library was prepared using 5' RACE. The sequencer listed for this sample is Illumina HiSeq 2500. The second PCR ran for roughly 6 to 11 cycles and used a J-beta primer mix along with a sample-barcoded 5' primer. TCRdb took the public reads, trimmed them with fastp at Q25, ran MiXCR for clone calling and kept in-frame beta chains. Rows merge per CDR3 protein into single entries with the most common DNA and genes. The sample table shows more than 1.4 million distinct CDR3 sequences, and roughly 40% are seen once. Together, the top ten hold 7.9% of the sample. Sequencing was done on a sample of blood. The receptors were sampled from a woman aged 18-29 years in good health.

The rearrangement joins TRBV5-6 to TRBJ1-6, with 7 bases fitting TRBD1. The CDR3 is 16 residues long. Germline assignment: CDR1 SGHDT and CDR2 YYEEEE. The trim removed 0 bases at V and 7 bases at J, leaving 7 bases unmatched. In DNA, the CDR3 is TGTGCCAGCAGCTTGGGACAGGGCTATCCAAATTCACCCCTCCACTTT. It yields the protein CASSLGQGYPNSPLHF. The full variable domain, with the rest looked up from reference TRBV5-6 and TRBJ1-6, is DAGVTQSPTHLIKTRGQQVTLRCSPKSGHDTVSWYQQALGQGPQFIFQYYEEEERQRGNFPDRFSGHQFPNYSSELNVNALLLGDSALYLCASSLGQGYPNSPLHFGNGTRLTVT.

This clonotype was recorded a few times. This chain uses TRBV20-1 with TRBJ2-1; weak D call: TRBD2 (5 bases). CDR1 and CDR2 from the germline V gene are DFQATT and SNEGSKA (reference sequence). The CDR3 consists of 15 residues. Trimming left V 6 bases short and J 0 bases short, with 15 bases between. CDR3 bases: TGCAGTGCCCCGAGGGCAAGAAGCTCCTACAATGAGCAGTTCTTC. Amino acids: CSAPRARSSYNEQFF.

The chain has TRBV9 and TRBJ2-1; 9 bases are shared with TRBD2. This CDR3 has 17 amino acids. In germline, CDR1 is SGDLS, CDR2 YYNGEE. With 0 bases clipped from V and 2 bases from J, the junction kept 6 bases outside the gene matches. The CDR3 region is CASSVAIAGDTYNEQFF. Here the CDR3 DNA reads TGTGCCAGCAGCGTAGCGATAGCGGGGGATACCTACAATGAGCAGTTCTTC. The variable domain in full, completed from reference TRBV9 and TRBJ2-1, reads DSGVTQTPKHLITATGQRVTLRCSPRSGDLSVYWYQQSLDQGLQFLIQYYNGEERAKGNILERFSAQQFPDLHSELNLSSLELGDSALYFCASSVAIAGDTYNEQFFGPGTRLTVL.

CDR3 sequence: CASSFPTSPETQYF. For the CDR3, the DNA is TGTGCCAGCAGTTTCCCGACTAGCCCAGAGACCCAGTACTTC. V and J are TRBV6-6 and TRBJ2-5; 7 bases match TRBD2. The CDR3 sequence is 14 residues long. The ends lost 4 bases at V and 4 bases at J; junction bases unmatched: 6. Per germline, CDR1 MNHNY and CDR2 SVGAGI (reference sequence).

The chain employs TRBV7-8 and TRBJ1-2; TRBD1 is a possible D gene (5 bases). The CDR3 contains 15 residues. The germline V gene has CDR1 SGHVS and CDR2 FQNEAQ. The ends were cut back, 0 bases at V and 0 bases at J, with 8 bases in the middle. The chain's CDR3 is CASSLAAGPNYGYTF. DNA for the CDR3: TGTGCCAGCAGCTTAGCCGCGGGGCCTAACTATGGCTACACCTTC.

The J gene is TRBJ1-2, the V gene TRBV12-3 or TRBV12-4; D remains unclear. The CDR3 is made up of 14 amino acids. V was clipped by 2 bases and J by 8 bases, with 15 bases between them. The CDR3 sequence: CASSLTSGERGYTF. The CDR3 DNA sequence: TGTGCCAGCAGTTTAACCTCCGGGGAACGAGGCTACACCTTC.